The next 21 T cell receptor beta chains were all read from a single sample in a study of blood T cell repertoires in COVID-19. Method: immunoSEQ multiplex PCR; TCRdb's copy keeps in-frame clones and lacks some. The sample consists of 200,000 to 300,000 clones, around 88% of them appearing once. The sample was PBMCs or T cells enriched from blood (not recorded which). These receptors were obtained from a woman aged 40 to 50 with acute COVID-19.

The rearrangement uses TRBV10-3 and TRBJ2-1, with 7 bases identical to TRBD2. The CDR3 has 15 residues. V lost 1 base, J lost 3 bases, and 3 bases stayed unmatched. CDR1 and CDR2 from the germline V gene are ENHRY and SYGVKD. CDR3 loop: CAISEWASGYNEQFF. CDR3 in DNA: TGTGCCATCAGTGAGTGGGCTAGCGGCTACAATGAGCAGTTCTTC.

The chain carries TRBV30 and TRBJ1-1, with D possibly matching TRBD1 (5 bases). V was clipped by 1 base and J by 0 bases, with 9 bases between them. The CDR3 spans 14 residues. CDR1 and CDR2 (germline): GTSNPN, SVGIG (reference sequence). CDR3 loop: CAWSETAMNTEAFF. CDR3 DNA: TGTGCCTGGAGTGAGACAGCCATGAACACTGAAGCTTTCTTT.

This chain connects TRBV2 to TRBJ1-2; 7 positions agree with TRBD1. The germline V gene encodes CDR1 SNHLY and CDR2 FYNNEI. V shed 2 bases and J 1 base; nucleotides not matched to a gene: 10. The CDR3 extends over 17 amino acids. CDR3 coding DNA: TGTGCCAGCAGTGAATTTGCTGACAGGGTGATTAACTATGGCTACACCTTC. It is translated as CASSEFADRVINYGYTF.

This chain links TRBV19 with TRBJ2-1; D remains ambiguous. The germline gives CDR1 LNHDA, CDR2 SQIVND (reference sequence). V was trimmed by 0 bases and J by 10 bases, leaving 10 bases between them. This CDR3 is built from 13 residues. As DNA, the CDR3 is TGTGCCAGTAGTATAGATCCCCTAGAGGAGCAGTTCTTC. Its protein product is CASSIDPLEEQFF. Variable domain in full (rest from reference TRBV19 and TRBJ2-1): DGGITQSPKYLFRKEGQNVTLSCEQNLNHDAMYWYRQDPGQGLRLIYYSQIVNDFQKGDIAEGYSVSREKKESFPLTVTSAQKNPTAFYLCASSIDPLEEQFFGPGTRLTVL.

With regard to this clone: Other DNA sequences in the sample encode the same CDR3. This chain joins TRBV12-3 or TRBV12-4 and TRBJ2-5; D perhaps matches TRBD2 (5 bases). The CDR3 has 13 residues. Trimming took 6 bases from V and 2 from J, leaving 10 bases between them. CDR3 sequence: CASSLGGQETQYF. CDR3 DNA sequence: TGTGCCAGCAGCCTGGGCGGGCAAGAGACCCAGTACTTC.

This clone was observed a single time. V is TRBV10-2 and J is TRBJ1-3; TRBD1 matches 7 bases. The junction had 9 bases not matched to a gene; V was cut back by 8 bases and J by 2 bases. Per the germline V gene, CDR1 is WSHSY and CDR2 is SAAADI. CDR3 length: 15 amino acids. The CDR3 sequence: CASGQGGSAGNTIYF. The CDR3 DNA is TGCGCCAGCGGTCAGGGGGGTTCCGCTGGAAACACCATATATTTT.

V gene TRBV5-4 combines with J gene TRBJ1-2; 9 bases fit TRBD1. This CDR3 is 14 amino acids long. Germline V gene data show CDR1 as SGHNT and CDR2 as YYREEE (reference sequence). V trimming: 3 bases; J trimming: 7 bases; junction bases outside the gene matches: 7. This CDR3 is CASSSEQGAGGYTF. In DNA form, the CDR3 reads TGTGCCAGCAGCTCGGAACAGGGGGCGGGTGGCTACACCTTC.

This clone was detected once. The V gene is TRBV29-1, the J gene TRBJ1-5; TRBD1 might be the D (6 bases). The V gene's germline CDR1 is SQVTM and CDR2 ANQGSEA. V shed 3 bases and J shed 3 bases, with 9 bases lying between them. The CDR3 extends over 13 amino acids. The chain's CDR3 is CSVEAGDNQPQHF. CDR3 bases: TGCAGCGTTGAGGCAGGGGACAATCAGCCCCAGCATTTT.

This chain links TRBV5-8 with TRBJ1-2, with D maybe TRBD1 (6 bases). Trimming stripped 1 base from V and 8 bases from J, with 9 bases between. Germline loops: CDR1 SGHTS, CDR2 YDEGEE. This CDR3 contains 12 residues. CDR3: CASSLTGNGYTF. The CDR3 DNA is TGTGCCAGCAGCTTGACAGGGAACGGCTACACCTTC.

V gene TRBV27 combines with J gene TRBJ2-2, with 12 bases lining up with TRBD2. CDR1 MNHEY and CDR2 SMNVEV come from the germline V gene (reference sequence). CDR3 length equals 14 residues. V was pared by 5 bases and J by 6 bases, with 1 base of the junction left unmatched. The CDR3 sequence: CASSGLAGSGELFF. The CDR3 nucleotides are TGTGCCAGCAGTGGACTAGCGGGATCCGGGGAGCTGTTTTTT.

V and J are TRBV6-5 and TRBJ2-7; 10 nucleotides align to TRBD1. Germline CDR1 is MNHEY and CDR2 is SVGAGI. This CDR3 has 15 amino acids. V dropped 2 bases and J dropped 4; count of bases not matched to a gene: 5. Here the CDR3 reads CASSYDGQGGYEQYF. CDR3 bases: TGTGCCAGCAGTTACGACGGACAGGGGGGGTACGAGCAGTACTTC.

This clone appeared a single time. The rearrangement joins TRBV9 to TRBJ1-4, with 7 bases fitting TRBD1. Germline trimming cut 4 bases from V and 4 bases from J; bases unmatched to any gene: 7. The CDR3 extends over 15 amino acids. Germline-derived CDR1 and CDR2 are SGDLS and YYNGEE. The CDR3 sequence is CASSPAQGYNEKLFF. As DNA, the CDR3 is TGTGCCAGCAGCCCCGCACAGGGGTATAATGAAAAACTGTTTTTT.

The chain is built from TRBV5-1 and TRBJ2-2; 14 positions match TRBD2. Germline V gene lookup returns CDR1 SGHRS and CDR2 YFSETQ. The CDR3 contains 19 residues. V was clipped by 3 bases and J by 0 bases; unmatched bases: 7. The CDR3 bases are TGCGCCAGCAGCTCGGCCGGGACTAGCGGGGGCGCGAACACCGGGGAGCTGTTTTTT. Protein product: CASSSAGTSGGANTGELFF.

This clone was recorded a few times. Other nucleotide sequences in the sample specify the same CDR3. V and J are TRBV7-2 and TRBJ1-5, with D hard to call. V lost 0 bases to trimming and J lost 5 bases, with 8 bases between them. CDR3 length: 14 residues. CDR1 SGHTA and CDR2 FQGNSA come from the germline V gene. CDR3 in DNA: TGTGCCAGCAGCTTAGCCCCCGGGGATCAGCCCCAGCATTTT. Encoded protein: CASSLAPGDQPQHF.

This clone has only a few counts. The gene calls are TRBV9 and TRBJ1-2; a weak D match, TRBD1 (5 bases). The V gene lost 4 bases and the J gene lost 5 bases, with 21 bases spanning the gap. The germline gives CDR1 SGDLS, CDR2 YYNGEE. This CDR3 contains 16 residues. In DNA form, the CDR3 reads TGTGCCAGCAGCCCGTCCGGGGACTATGACCCTTATGGCTACACCTTC. As protein: CASSPSGDYDPYGYTF.

This sequence joins TRBV6-5 and TRBJ2-3, with a weak D call TRBD1 (5 bases). Germline V CDR1 and CDR2: MNHEY, SVGAGI. The ends were cut back, 6 bases at V and 11 bases at J, with 12 bases in the middle. The CDR3 totals 11 residues. This CDR3 is CASRAPDKQYF. The CDR3 bases are TGTGCCAGCAGGGCTCCGGACAAGCAGTATTTT.

CDR3 coding DNA: TGTGCCAGCAGCGTAGGGGAGGGGGAGTCGGCAGATACGCAGTATTTT. It specifies CASSVGEGESADTQYF. The chain links TRBV9 to TRBJ2-3; D perhaps matches TRBD2 (7 bases). The V gene lost 0 bases and the J gene lost 4 bases, with 15 bases spanning the gap. CDR1 SGDLS and CDR2 YYNGEE come from the germline V gene. This CDR3 is built from 16 residues.

V is TRBV30 and J is TRBJ1-2, with 7 bases lining up with TRBD1. The length of the CDR3 is 12 residues. The germline V gene encodes CDR1 GTSNPN and CDR2 SVGIG (reference sequence). After removal of 4 bases from V and 3 bases from J, the junction contained 2 bases not matched to a gene. The CDR3, as DNA: TGTGCCTGGATAGGGACAGACTATGGCTACACCTTC. It is translated as CAWIGTDYGYTF.

The chain links TRBV24-1 to TRBJ1-3, with 9 positions matching TRBD1. The CDR3 runs to 15 residues. V dropped 8 bases and J dropped 1; count of bases not matched to a gene: 5. CDR1 is KGHDR and CDR2 is SFDVKD in the germline V gene. Here the CDR3 reads CATKKGQGSGNTIYF. The CDR3 DNA is TGTGCCACCAAGAAGGGACAGGGTTCTGGAAACACCATATATTTT.

The gene calls are TRBV20-1 and TRBJ1-3; D possibly corresponds to TRBD1 (5 bases). Trimming took off 3 bases at V and 2 bases at J, with 14 bases between the two ends. This CDR3 spans 15 amino acids. Germline-derived CDR1 and CDR2 are DFQATT and SNEGSKA (reference sequence). The CDR3, as DNA: TGCAGTGCTAGTCCTGAGGAGGGGACTGGAAACACCATATATTTT. Its translation is CSASPEEGTGNTIYF.

V and J are TRBV5-4 and TRBJ2-2; 9 bases align to TRBD1. Germline loops: CDR1 SGHNT, CDR2 YYREEE (reference sequence). Trimming cost V 4 bases and J 3 bases; bases outside gene matches: 10. CDR3 length: 17 residues. The CDR3 spells CASSPPGQGFDTGELFF. CDR3 nucleotides: TGTGCCAGCAGCCCTCCGGGACAGGGTTTCGACACCGGGGAGCTGTTTTTT.